This entry lists 18 T cell receptor beta chains sequenced from one sample in a study of T cell changes during pregnancy in multiple sclerosis. Profiling relied on immunoSEQ multiplex PCR, and the TCRdb table lists in-frame clones only, not all of them. The sample lists roughly 120,000 clones; approximately 93% were seen once. The starting material was peripheral blood, obtained before pregnancy. These receptors were taken from a female donor with multiple sclerosis, enrolled in a pregnancy study.

This CDR3 is CASTPYRESEQFF. The CDR3 DNA is TGTGCCAGCACCCCATACAGGGAAAGTGAGCAGTTCTTC. The V gene is TRBV7-2, the J gene TRBJ2-1; TRBD1 is a possible D gene (6 bases). The germline V gene has CDR1 SGHTA and CDR2 FQGNSA. Trimming removed 7 bases at V and 9 bases at J, with 16 bases between. The CDR3 loop spans 13 amino acids.

This sequence joins TRBV7-9 and TRBJ1-2; perhaps TRBD1 as D (5 bases). V was shortened by 4 bases and J by 8 bases, with 8 bases between the two germline ends. Germline V gene sequence: CDR1 SEHNR, CDR2 FQNEAQ (reference sequence). CDR3 size: 11 residues. The CDR3 region has the DNA TGTGCCAGCAGCTCAGGGAACGGCTACACCTTC. Protein product: CASSSGNGYTF.

The V call is TRBV4-1, the J call TRBJ1-2; 9 nucleotides align to TRBD1. The CDR3 spans 14 residues. V shed 5 bases, J shed 2 bases, and the junction held 3 bases outside the gene matches. Germline V gene lookup returns CDR1 MGHRA and CDR2 YSYEKL. CDR3 region: CASSLDRGNYGYTF. In DNA, the CDR3 is TGCGCCAGCAGCTTGGACAGGGGCAACTATGGCTACACCTTC.

The chain recombines TRBV2 with TRBJ2-1; D remains ambiguous. Germline CDR1 reads SNHLY; CDR2 reads FYNNEI. Trimming removed 7 bases from V and 9 bases from J, with 16 bases in between. CDR3 size: 13 residues. CDR3 nucleotide sequence: TGTGCCAGCACCATGAGGCTAGGATCTGAGCAGTTCTTC. Amino acids: CASTMRLGSEQFF.

The chain recombines TRBV2 with TRBJ2-4; 8 nucleotides agree with TRBD1. CDR3 length equals 14 residues. In germline, CDR1 is SNHLY, CDR2 FYNNEI. The J segment lost 5 bases and the V segment lost 5 bases, leaving 5 bases of the junction unmatched. The CDR3 is CASSPRTGQNIQYF. In nucleotides, the CDR3 is TGTGCCAGCAGTCCTAGGACAGGGCAAAACATTCAGTACTTC.

The chain carries TRBV6-5 and TRBJ1-3, with 9 bases that match TRBD1. CDR3 length: 15 residues. Germline trimming cut 2 bases from V and 7 bases from J; bases unmatched to any gene: 6. Germline V gene lookup returns CDR1 MNHEY and CDR2 SVGAGI. The CDR3: CASSYQPTGGNTIYF. CDR3 DNA sequence: TGTGCCAGCAGTTACCAACCGACAGGGGGGAACACCATATATTTT.

V usage is TRBV9 and J usage is TRBJ2-3, with 15 bases identical to TRBD2. The germline V gene encodes CDR1 SGDLS and CDR2 YYNGEE. This CDR3 has 15 amino acids. J was trimmed by 9 bases and V by 2 bases; bases with no gene match: 4. CDR3 sequence (DNA): TGTGCCAGCAGCGTGCTCGGGACTAGCGGGGGGACGCAGTATTTT. Translated: CASSVLGTSGGTQYF.

The chain carries TRBV7-8 and TRBJ2-1; D call uncertain. There are 13 residues in the CDR3. The V gene's germline CDR1 is SGHVS and CDR2 FQNEAQ. V was pared by 1 base and J by 9 bases, with 10 bases between. The CDR3 DNA is TGTGCCAGCAGCTTAGTGCTAGTCGGTGAGCAGTTCTTC. Translating gives CASSLVLVGEQFF.

The chain combines TRBV7-9 with TRBJ1-2, with no clear D. Trimming removed 4 bases at V and 3 bases at J, with 18 bases between. CDR1 SEHNR and CDR2 FQNEAQ come from the germline V gene (reference sequence). The CDR3 is 16 residues long. CDR3 coding DNA: TGTGCCAGCAGCTATGGCGGCCAAAAGCTCCACTATGGCTACACCTTC. This gives the protein CASSYGGQKLHYGYTF. The full variable domain, rest sourced from reference TRBV7-9 and TRBJ1-2, is DTGVSQNPRHKITKRGQNVTFRCDPISEHNRLYWYRQTLGQGPEFLTYFQNEAQLEKSRLLSDRFSAERPKGSFSTLEIQRTEQGDSAMYLCASSYGGQKLHYGYTFGSGTRLTVV.

V usage is TRBV5-5 and J usage is TRBJ2-7; 9 bases are a match to TRBD2. The CDR3 covers 17 residues. The germline V gene has CDR1 SGHKS and CDR2 YYEKEE (reference sequence). After removal of 4 bases from V and 3 bases from J, the junction contained 14 bases not matched to a gene. This CDR3 reads CASSLGSGTSSYYEQYF. In DNA, the CDR3 is TGTGCCAGCAGCCTGGGCTCAGGGACTAGCAGCTACTACGAGCAGTACTTC.

This chain joins TRBV11-2 and TRBJ1-2; maybe TRBD1 (6 bases). CDR1 is SGHAT, CDR2 FQNNGV, per germline. V was cut by 5 bases and J by 5 bases, with 21 bases left in between. The CDR3 has 16 amino acids. This CDR3 reads CASSPQLGRGWYGYTF. Written as DNA, the CDR3 is TGTGCCAGCAGCCCCCAACTGGGCAGGGGATGGTATGGCTACACCTTC.

V is TRBV10-1 and J is TRBJ2-1; a possible D gene is TRBD2 (5 bases). V lost 4 bases and J 0 bases, leaving 16 bases between the germline ends. The CDR3 contains 17 residues. Germline-derived CDR1 and CDR2 are WNHNN and SYGVQD (reference sequence). The CDR3 region is CASSGPGAASSYNEQFF. Here the CDR3 DNA reads TGCGCCAGCAGTGGCCCAGGAGCGGCAAGCTCCTACAATGAGCAGTTCTTC.

The V call is TRBV11-3, the J call TRBJ2-2; TRBD2 agrees at 7 bases. V was pared by 5 bases and J by 7 bases, with 10 bases of the junction left unmatched. Germline CDR1 and CDR2: SGHNT and YENEEA. This CDR3 comprises 15 residues. CDR3 sequence: CASSPGAPGGGELFF. Written as DNA, the CDR3 is TGTGCCAGCAGCCCTGGGGCCCCGGGGGGCGGGGAGCTGTTTTTT.

This chain connects TRBV11-2 to TRBJ2-3; TRBD2 might be the D (6 bases). Per the germline V gene, CDR1 is SGHAT and CDR2 is FQNNGV. The CDR3 length is 14 residues. Trimming took off 4 bases at V and 9 bases at J, with 17 bases between the two ends. The CDR3 is CASSSPGLPYTQYF. The CDR3 DNA reads as TGTGCCAGCAGCTCCCCGGGACTTCCATACACGCAGTATTTT.

The chain joins TRBV18 to TRBJ2-1; 7 nucleotides match TRBD2. J lost 7 bases, V lost 4 bases, and 10 bases had no gene match. The germline gives CDR1 KGHSH, CDR2 LQKENI. The CDR3 totals 15 residues. This CDR3 is CASSLVGEGQNEQFF. CDR3 in DNA: TGTGCCAGCTCACTAGTGGGGGAGGGCCAGAATGAGCAGTTCTTC. The full variable domain, with the rest looked up from reference TRBV18 and TRBJ2-1, is NAGVMQNPRHLVRRRGQEARLRCSPMKGHSHVYWYRQLPEEGLKFMVYLQKENIIDESGMPKERFSAEFPKEGPSILRIQQVVRGDSAAYFCASSLVGEGQNEQFFGPGTRLTVL.

The J gene is TRBJ2-1, the V gene TRBV7-2; 10 nucleotides agree with TRBD1. Germline CDR1 is SGHTA and CDR2 is FQGNSA. The V gene end was trimmed by 5 bases and the J gene end by 0 bases; junction bases not matched to a gene: 7. CDR3 length equals 17 residues. The CDR3 coding sequence is TGTGCCAGCAGCCCGGGGACAGGGGTCCGCTCCTACAATGAGCAGTTCTTC. Translating it yields CASSPGTGVRSYNEQFF. The variable domain in full, with the rest retrieved from reference TRBV7-2 and TRBJ2-1, is GAGVSQSPSNKVTEKGKDVELRCDPISGHTALYWYRQSLGQGLEFLIYFQGNSAPDKSGLPSDRFSAERTGGSVSTLTIQRTQQEDSAVYLCASSPGTGVRSYNEQFFGPGTRLTVL.

The chain is built from TRBV27 and TRBJ2-3; D might be TRBD2 (6 bases). The V gene's germline CDR1 is MNHEY and CDR2 SMNVEV (reference sequence). Between the trimmed V and J ends, which lost 3 bases and 3 bases, there was a span of 16 bases. This CDR3 contains 16 residues. The CDR3 nucleotides read TGTGCCAGCAGTTTTATTATGGCCGGAGGGACAGATACGCAGTATTTT. It encodes CASSFIMAGGTDTQYF.

The chain employs TRBV5-8 and TRBJ2-2; tentatively, D is TRBD1 (6 bases). The CDR3 has 15 amino acids. Deletions cut 4 bases from V and 7 bases from J, with 17 bases between. The germline gives CDR1 SGHTS, CDR2 YDEGEE. CDR3 loop: CASSRVTQGVGELFF. CDR3 in DNA: TGTGCCAGCAGCCGAGTTACACAGGGAGTCGGGGAGCTGTTTTTT.